This T cell receptor (beta chain) was sequenced for a study of blood T cell repertoires in COVID-19. TCRdb keeps only in-frame clones here, not all; method: immunoSEQ multiplex PCR. The data contain approximately 150,000 clones, over 75% of them singletons. Germline CDR1 and CDR2: SGHNT and YYREEE (reference sequence). This CDR3 contains 14 residues. V shed 0 bases, J shed 9 bases, and the junction held 7 bases outside the gene matches. The sequence derives from a man in his fifties or sixties in a cohort exposed to, infected with or recovered from COVID-19 (not recorded which). Sequencing was performed on PBMCs or T cells enriched from blood (not recorded which). The chain is built from TRBV5-4 and TRBJ2-3; 7 nucleotides match TRBD1. DNA of the CDR3: TGTGCCAGCAGCTTGGGGACAGGACCCATAACGCAGTATTTT. Its translation is CASSLGTGPITQYF.